Given below is one T cell receptor (beta chain) in context. This sample stems from a study of blood T cell repertoires in COVID-19. Overall study: PBMCs, B-cell-depleted T cells, or T cells were the source of the cDNA or gDNA that made up the material.

Germline V gives CDR1 MNHEY, CDR2 SMNVEV (reference sequence). The CDR3 runs 15 residues. The V end lost 6 bases, the J end lost 4 bases, and 16 bases lay between the germline ends. Per the study methods: Reference gene primer amplification in the assay estimated nucleated cell counts. Sequencing used immunoSEQ multiplex PCR; TCRdb keeps in-frame clones, though not all of them. D and trimming come from the DNA, and the V and J calls and clone size come from that table. This table holds fewer than 150,000 clones, 77% found once. The clonotype was recovered from a man older than 75 with acute or convalescent COVID-19. Sequenced: peripheral blood. The chain couples TRBV27 to TRBJ2-1, with D tentatively TRBD2 (5 bases). The CDR3 sequence: CASSLSTRGYNEQFF. The CDR3, as DNA: TGTGCCAGCAGCCTTAGTACCCGGGGATACAATGAGCAGTTCTTC.